A selection of T cell receptor beta chains follows, all from one sample in a study of blood T cell repertoires in COVID-19. Sequencing was performed with immunoSEQ multiplex PCR; in TCRdb, only in-frame clones are kept and a portion is missing. The sample records some 340,000 clones, 85% to 95% being singletons. The specimen sequenced was PBMCs or T cells enriched from blood (not recorded which). The receptors derive from a woman aged 30 to 39 who had been exposed to COVID-19. The CDR3 runs from the conserved cysteine through the conserved F or W. The D gene is left open where the match is weak. Expanded clones are given a class, and other clones once, few, many or no size at all.

j_call: TRBJ2-7; v_call: TRBV27; clone_size: -; d_call: TRBD1; cdr3_nt: TGTGCCAGCAGTTTATCTGACAGGGGGCCCTACGAGCAGTACTTC; cdr3_aa: CASSLSDRGPYEQYF
j_call: TRBJ1-3; v_call: TRBV9; clone_size: -; d_call: -; cdr3_nt: TGTGCCAGCAGCGGAGAGGCTCACTCTGGAAACACCATATATTTT; cdr3_aa: CASSGEAHSGNTIYF
j_call: TRBJ1-1; v_call: TRBV29-1; clone_size: -; d_call: -; cdr3_nt: TGCAGCGTTGAAAACGACTACACTGAAGCTTTCTTT; cdr3_aa: CSVENDYTEAFF
j_call: TRBJ2-5; v_call: TRBV7-9; clone_size: -; d_call: TRBD2; cdr3_nt: TGTGCCAGCAGCCTAGGACTAGCGGGGGGGCAAGAGACCCAGTACTTC; cdr3_aa: CASSLGLAGGQETQYF
j_call: TRBJ1-2; v_call: TRBV3-1/TRBV3-2; clone_size: -; d_call: -; cdr3_nt: TGTGCCAGCAGCCCGTCCGGTGGCTACACCTTC; cdr3_aa: CASSPSGGYTF
j_call: TRBJ2-3; v_call: TRBV6-5; clone_size: once; d_call: TRBD1; cdr3_nt: TGTGCCAGCAGTTACTCCGAGCGACAGGGACGGTATTTT; cdr3_aa: CASSYSERQGRYF
j_call: TRBJ2-7; v_call: TRBV3-1/TRBV3-2; clone_size: -; d_call: TRBD1; cdr3_nt: TGTGCCAGCAGCTCACTGGACAGGGGGGACTACGAGCAGTACTTC; cdr3_aa: CASSSLDRGDYEQYF
j_call: TRBJ1-6; v_call: TRBV18; clone_size: -; d_call: -; cdr3_nt: TGTGCCAGCTCACCACAGGTTGTACGGGGTATTTGGGCAAGCTCCTATAATTCACCCCTCCACTTT; cdr3_aa: CASSPQVVRGIWASSYNSPLHF
j_call: TRBJ1-5; v_call: TRBV7-9; clone_size: -; d_call: -; cdr3_nt: TGTGCCAGCAGCTTAGTAGGGGTCCAGCCCCAGCATTTT; cdr3_aa: CASSLVGVQPQHF
j_call: TRBJ1-4; v_call: TRBV5-1; clone_size: -; d_call: TRBD1; cdr3_nt: TGCGCCAGCAGCTTGGGACAGGGTGGGGGCAGGCTGTTTTTT; cdr3_aa: CASSLGQGGGRLFF
j_call: TRBJ1-4; v_call: TRBV28; clone_size: -; d_call: -; cdr3_nt: TGTGCCAGCAGTTTATCCCCAGGACGGAGGGTTTGGGAAAAACTGTTTTTT; cdr3_aa: CASSLSPGRRVWEKLFF
j_call: TRBJ1-1; v_call: TRBV4-3; clone_size: -; d_call: -; cdr3_nt: TGCGCCAGCAGCCAAGATTCGGAGTTGAACACTGAAGCTTTCTTT; cdr3_aa: CASSQDSELNTEAFF
j_call: TRBJ2-2; v_call: TRBV5-5; clone_size: -; d_call: TRBD1; cdr3_nt: TGTGCCAGCAGCTCGTGGCCACCCGGGACAGACCCGAACACCGGGGAGCTGTTTTTT; cdr3_aa: CASSSWPPGTDPNTGELFF
j_call: TRBJ1-2; v_call: TRBV18; clone_size: -; d_call: TRBD1; cdr3_nt: TGTGCCAGCCGTGCGGCAGCAGGGGGAGATGGCTACACCTTC; cdr3_aa: CASRAAAGGDGYTF
j_call: TRBJ1-1; v_call: TRBV5-4; clone_size: -; d_call: TRBD1; cdr3_nt: TGTGCCAGCAGCTCCCGACAGGGAGCGAATGAAGCTTTCTTT; cdr3_aa: CASSSRQGANEAFF
j_call: TRBJ1-2; v_call: TRBV10-3; clone_size: -; d_call: -; cdr3_nt: TGTGCCATCAGTAGCCCCAACTATGGCTACACCTTC; cdr3_aa: CAISSPNYGYTF
j_call: TRBJ2-7; v_call: TRBV15; clone_size: -; d_call: -; cdr3_nt: TGTGCCACCAGCAGATGGCCGAGACAGGCTGACTACGAGCAGTACTTC; cdr3_aa: CATSRWPRQADYEQYF
j_call: TRBJ1-2; v_call: TRBV7-9; clone_size: -; d_call: -; cdr3_nt: TGTGCCAGCAGATTAGGACAGTCGCACTATGGCTACACCTTC; cdr3_aa: CASRLGQSHYGYTF
j_call: TRBJ1-1; v_call: TRBV5-1; clone_size: -; d_call: TRBD1; cdr3_nt: TGCGCCAGCCGGGTTCTTAGACAGGGGTCCACTGAAGCTTTCTTT; cdr3_aa: CASRVLRQGSTEAFF
j_call: TRBJ1-3; v_call: TRBV15; clone_size: -; d_call: TRBD1; cdr3_nt: TGTGCCACCAGCACACCGGGACAGGGGATCTCTGGAAACACCATATATTTT; cdr3_aa: CATSTPGQGISGNTIYF
j_call: TRBJ2-2; v_call: TRBV7-2; clone_size: -; d_call: -; cdr3_nt: TGTGCCAGCAGCTTAGTATCGGTCGGGGAGCTGTTTTTT; cdr3_aa: CASSLVSVGELFF
j_call: TRBJ1-6; v_call: TRBV10-3; clone_size: -; d_call: -; cdr3_nt: TGTGCCATCAGTGAGTTCATTTATTCACCCCTCCACTTT; cdr3_aa: CAISEFIYSPLHF
j_call: TRBJ1-1; v_call: TRBV5-1; clone_size: -; d_call: -; cdr3_nt: TGCGCCAGCAGCTTGGCGCCGGGACAGAACACTGAAGCTTTCTTT; cdr3_aa: CASSLAPGQNTEAFF
j_call: TRBJ2-1; v_call: TRBV5-1; clone_size: -; d_call: -; cdr3_nt: TGCGCCAGCAGCGGAACAGGGAACTCCTACAATGAGCAGTTCTTC; cdr3_aa: CASSGTGNSYNEQFF
j_call: TRBJ2-7; v_call: TRBV6-5; clone_size: -; d_call: -; cdr3_nt: TGTGCCAGCAGTTACGGGCAGGTCAAGTACTTC; cdr3_aa: CASSYGQVKYF
j_call: TRBJ2-7; v_call: TRBV4-3; clone_size: -; d_call: -; cdr3_nt: TGCGCCAGCAGCCAAGATCCGGGGTTCCCCTACGAGCAGTACTTC; cdr3_aa: CASSQDPGFPYEQYF
j_call: TRBJ2-1; v_call: TRBV2; clone_size: -; d_call: TRBD2; cdr3_nt: TGTGCCAGCAGTGGACTAGCCATAACCTACAATGAGCAGTTCTTC; cdr3_aa: CASSGLAITYNEQFF
j_call: TRBJ2-3; v_call: TRBV10-3; clone_size: -; d_call: TRBD2; cdr3_nt: TGTGCCATCAGTGAGTCGACTAGCGGGGGGAGAGATACGCAGTATTTT; cdr3_aa: CAISESTSGGRDTQYF
j_call: TRBJ2-7; v_call: TRBV4-2; clone_size: -; d_call: TRBD1; cdr3_nt: TGTGCCAGCAGCCAAGTAAGGGGACAGGGCTCCTACGAGCAGTACTTC; cdr3_aa: CASSQVRGQGSYEQYF
j_call: TRBJ1-1; v_call: TRBV9; clone_size: -; d_call: -; cdr3_nt: TGTGCCAGCAGCGTAGCTAACGTCAGACATCACACTGAAGCTTTCTTT; cdr3_aa: CASSVANVRHHTEAFF
j_call: TRBJ2-1; v_call: TRBV6-2/TRBV6-3; clone_size: -; d_call: TRBD2; cdr3_nt: TGTGCCAGCAGTATTAGCGGGTTTCGGTTCTTC; cdr3_aa: CASSISGFRFF
j_call: TRBJ1-4; v_call: TRBV13; clone_size: -; d_call: -; cdr3_nt: TGTGCCAGCAGCTTACTGAAGGGGCCTCAGCGGGGTGAAAAACTGTTTTTT; cdr3_aa: CASSLLKGPQRGEKLFF
j_call: TRBJ1-2; v_call: TRBV2; clone_size: -; d_call: TRBD1; cdr3_nt: TGTGCCAGCAGTCCCAGGGGGGCAGCTAACTATGGCTACACCTTC; cdr3_aa: CASSPRGAANYGYTF
j_call: TRBJ1-3; v_call: TRBV7-7; clone_size: -; d_call: TRBD1; cdr3_nt: TGTGCCAGCAGCTCCTACCTCAGGGGGAACCCTGTAAACACCATATATTTT; cdr3_aa: CASSSYLRGNPVNTIYF
j_call: TRBJ2-2; v_call: TRBV6-1; clone_size: once; d_call: -; cdr3_nt: TGTGCCAGCAGTGAAAGGAATCCGGGGGGCCACGACACCGGGGAGCTGTTTTTT; cdr3_aa: CASSERNPGGHDTGELFF
j_call: TRBJ1-5; v_call: TRBV20-1; clone_size: -; d_call: -; cdr3_nt: TGCAGTGCCAGTTATAGCAATCAGCCCCAGCATTTT; cdr3_aa: CSASYSNQPQHF
j_call: TRBJ2-7; v_call: TRBV4-1; clone_size: -; d_call: TRBD2; cdr3_nt: TGCGCCAGCAGCCTACTAGCGGGGGGGCCCTACGAGCAGTACTTC; cdr3_aa: CASSLLAGGPYEQYF
j_call: TRBJ1-1; v_call: TRBV5-1; clone_size: few; d_call: TRBD1; cdr3_nt: TGCGCCAGCAGCTCGGACAGGGGCCCCAACACTGAAGCTTTCTTT; cdr3_aa: CASSSDRGPNTEAFF
j_call: TRBJ2-5; v_call: TRBV5-4; clone_size: -; d_call: TRBD2; cdr3_nt: TGTGCCAGCAGACATAGCGGGGGGTGGCAAGAGACCCAGTACTTC; cdr3_aa: CASRHSGGWQETQYF
j_call: TRBJ1-2; v_call: TRBV5-1; clone_size: -; d_call: -; cdr3_nt: TGCGCCAGCAGCTTGGCTTCGGGAGGCTACACCTTC; cdr3_aa: CASSLASGGYTF
j_call: TRBJ2-3; v_call: TRBV4-2; clone_size: -; d_call: TRBD2; cdr3_nt: TGTGCCAGCAGCCAAGCCCTAGCGGAGTTCACAGATACGCAGTATTTT; cdr3_aa: CASSQALAEFTDTQYF
j_call: TRBJ1-3; v_call: TRBV5-1; clone_size: few; d_call: TRBD1; cdr3_nt: TGCGCCACCCAGACAGGGCCGTCCTCTGGAAACACCATATATTTT; cdr3_aa: CATQTGPSSGNTIYF
j_call: TRBJ1-2; v_call: TRBV2; clone_size: -; d_call: -; cdr3_nt: TGTGCCAGCAGTGGGAGGATCTACACCTTC; cdr3_aa: CASSGRIYTF
j_call: TRBJ2-4; v_call: TRBV19; clone_size: -; d_call: TRBD1; cdr3_nt: TGTGCCAGTAGTATAGGGGGGACAGGGGGCCTCCCTCTGTACTTC; cdr3_aa: CASSIGGTGGLPLYF
j_call: TRBJ1-3; v_call: TRBV9; clone_size: -; d_call: -; cdr3_nt: TGTGCCAGCAGCGTACCTTCGGGGTTGGCCATATATTTT; cdr3_aa: CASSVPSGLAIYF
j_call: TRBJ1-6; v_call: TRBV27; clone_size: -; d_call: -; cdr3_nt: TGTGCCAGCAGGCGCCCTACTATACCTAATTCACCCCTCCACTTT; cdr3_aa: CASRRPTIPNSPLHF
j_call: TRBJ1-2; v_call: TRBV30; clone_size: -; d_call: TRBD1; cdr3_nt: TGTGCCTGGAGTGTACACAGGGACAGAGAGGATGGCTACACCTTC; cdr3_aa: CAWSVHRDREDGYTF
j_call: TRBJ1-5; v_call: TRBV4-1; clone_size: once; d_call: -; cdr3_nt: TGCGCCAGCAGCCAAGAGGGGTCAGGGTCGGGCAATCAGCCCCAGCATTTT; cdr3_aa: CASSQEGSGSGNQPQHF
j_call: TRBJ1-1; v_call: TRBV29-1; clone_size: -; d_call: -; cdr3_nt: TGCAGCGTTCGCGGTGGTCGGATCACTGAAGCTTTCTTT; cdr3_aa: CSVRGGRITEAFF
j_call: TRBJ1-5; v_call: TRBV27; clone_size: -; d_call: -; cdr3_nt: TGTGCCAGCAGTTTACGCGGACAGCTTAATCAGCCCCAGCATTTT; cdr3_aa: CASSLRGQLNQPQHF
j_call: TRBJ2-5; v_call: TRBV6-5; clone_size: -; d_call: -; cdr3_nt: TGTGCCAGCAGTCAGGCCCAAGAGACCCAGTACTTC; cdr3_aa: CASSQAQETQYF